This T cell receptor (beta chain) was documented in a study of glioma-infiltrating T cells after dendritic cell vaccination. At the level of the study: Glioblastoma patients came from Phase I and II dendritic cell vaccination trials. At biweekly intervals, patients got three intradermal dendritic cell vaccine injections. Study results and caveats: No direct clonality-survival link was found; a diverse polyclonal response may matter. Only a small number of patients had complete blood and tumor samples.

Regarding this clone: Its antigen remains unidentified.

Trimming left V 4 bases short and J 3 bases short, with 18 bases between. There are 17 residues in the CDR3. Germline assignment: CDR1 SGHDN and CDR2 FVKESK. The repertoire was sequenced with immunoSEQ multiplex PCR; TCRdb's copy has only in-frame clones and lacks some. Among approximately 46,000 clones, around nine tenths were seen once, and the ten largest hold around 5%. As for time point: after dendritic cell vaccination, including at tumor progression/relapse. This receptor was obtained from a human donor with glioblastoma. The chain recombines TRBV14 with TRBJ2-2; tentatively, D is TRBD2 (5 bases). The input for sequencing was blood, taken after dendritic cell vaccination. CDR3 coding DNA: TGTGCCAGCAGCCGCCTAGCAACAAAGCGAGACACCGGGGAGCTGTTTTTT. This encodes CASSRLATKRDTGELFF.